The entry below gives a single T cell receptor (beta chain) sequence along with its context. The specificity of this receptor is unknown. No qualities accompany the bases; no much larger clone lies one base away. The TCR beta CDR3 regions were amplified from the RNA transcripts. The first round of RT-PCR for the TCR CDR3 was performed with the HTBI primer set and the Qiagen OneStep RT-PCR kit. A second multiplex PCR round built the libraries, followed by size selection and purification. Paired-end sequencing of the libraries was performed with 100 bp reads on an Illumina HiSeq2000. The paper's data handling went like this. SOAPnuke was used to process the raw data, removing reads that contained adapters or uncalled bases, had a mean Phred below 15, or lacked an exact match to the constant primer or identifier. COPE v1.2.5 was used to merge high-quality paired reads, and clonotypes were defined as unique nucleotide sequences. Clonotypes were aligned to IMGT TRBV, TRBD and TRBJ reference segments using MiTCR v1.1. The analysis included only V-J combinations with a frequency above 0.0001, which together covered around 99% of the repertoires. The TCS score was defined as the ratio of F50 (clonal expansion) to E x V (chaos), calculated using BLOSUM62-based TCRdist between CDR3 peptides within each V-J. Welch's t-statistics and random forest reduced fewer than 550 V-J features to 10 to 15, which were used in a naive Bayes classifier (R e1071). TCRdb itself trimmed the public reads at Q25 with fastp, ran MiXCR and retained productive beta chains. Under each unique CDR3 protein, matching rows form one entry showing the most common genes and DNA. What appears here as the V and J calls and clone size reflects TCRdb's work, not the paper's. The sample records roughly 100,000 distinct CDR3 sequences, around 52% of which are singletons. The ten largest clonotypes hold roughly 26% of the sample.

Inclusive of the bounding cysteine and phenylalanine, the CDR3 is 15 residues long. Only CDR3 DNA is held: 45 bases, read in frame from base 1. V is pared back by 1 base and J by 2 bases, with 12 bases lying between the germline termini. CDR1 SGHRS and CDR2 YFSETQ are derived from the germline V gene. Stable Graves' hyperthyroidism was defined as the absence of progression to ophthalmopathy over 18 months of follow-up. Hyperthyroidism patients were newly diagnosed, with disease duration under 2 months, and aged 18 to 65 years. Any patient with an uncontrolled infection, another autoimmune disease, pregnancy or lactation was excluded. Diagnoses were based on clinical symptoms, serum thyroxine and TRAb, thyroid ultrasound and orbital computed tomography. Ficoll-Paque density gradient centrifugation was used to isolate PBMCs from 8 to 10 ml of fresh peripheral blood. Trizol reagent was used to extract total RNA, and RNA quality was then checked on an Agilent 2100 Bioanalyzer.

The data were taken from a study of T cells in Graves' hyperthyroidism and ophthalmopathy (dated by TCRdb to the late 2010s). For context, the study as a whole: Peripheral blood samples were taken at the time of initial diagnosis, prior to any treatment. Whether ophthalmopathy could be predicted prospectively was tested in an independent validation cohort made up of 18 to 20 hyperthyroidism patients plus 17 patients who later progressed to ophthalmopathy. For training and testing, the 80 to 100 patients in the discovery cohort were randomly divided in a 7:3 ratio. In roughly six Graves' hyperthyroidism patients, the study also compared T-cell repertoires from thyroid tissue with T-cell repertoires from blood. The paper reports TCR Vbeta CDR3 sequencing of some 140 peripheral blood samples: some 44 ophthalmopathy, fewer than 85 hyperthyroidism and approximately 17 progressor patients. A discovery cohort of roughly 100 patients, approximately 44 with Graves' ophthalmopathy and approximately 57 with stable Graves' hyperthyroidism, was used to find distinguishing TCR V-J signatures. Following sampling, methimazole starting at 30 mg daily was given to hyperthyroidism patients, and high-dose intravenous methylprednisolone was given to ophthalmopathy patients.

The research as a whole found: No statistical method was used to fix the sample size in advance, and group allocation was not hidden from the investigators. A 13 V-J signature model separated ophthalmopathy from stable hyperthyroidism, with roughly 88% sensitivity and around 84% specificity in cross-validation and 80%/75% in testing. Most expanded thyroid clonotypes (frequency above 0.001) were also detected in blood, suggesting blood repertoires may reflect thyroid immune responses. In validation, the model predicted progression to ophthalmopathy a median of roughly 6.1 months before onset, with roughly 71% sensitivity and about 75% specificity.

The origin of this receptor is a woman between 40 and 55 years old with Graves' hyperthyroidism. Recombination joined TRBV5-1 with TRBJ2-5; perhaps TRBD2 is the D gene, with 6 bases matching. Sequencing input: blood. The CDR3 region: CASSLFTGVQETQYF. The base sequence is TGCGCCAGCAGCTTGTTTACGGGAGTACAAGAGACCCAGTACTTC.